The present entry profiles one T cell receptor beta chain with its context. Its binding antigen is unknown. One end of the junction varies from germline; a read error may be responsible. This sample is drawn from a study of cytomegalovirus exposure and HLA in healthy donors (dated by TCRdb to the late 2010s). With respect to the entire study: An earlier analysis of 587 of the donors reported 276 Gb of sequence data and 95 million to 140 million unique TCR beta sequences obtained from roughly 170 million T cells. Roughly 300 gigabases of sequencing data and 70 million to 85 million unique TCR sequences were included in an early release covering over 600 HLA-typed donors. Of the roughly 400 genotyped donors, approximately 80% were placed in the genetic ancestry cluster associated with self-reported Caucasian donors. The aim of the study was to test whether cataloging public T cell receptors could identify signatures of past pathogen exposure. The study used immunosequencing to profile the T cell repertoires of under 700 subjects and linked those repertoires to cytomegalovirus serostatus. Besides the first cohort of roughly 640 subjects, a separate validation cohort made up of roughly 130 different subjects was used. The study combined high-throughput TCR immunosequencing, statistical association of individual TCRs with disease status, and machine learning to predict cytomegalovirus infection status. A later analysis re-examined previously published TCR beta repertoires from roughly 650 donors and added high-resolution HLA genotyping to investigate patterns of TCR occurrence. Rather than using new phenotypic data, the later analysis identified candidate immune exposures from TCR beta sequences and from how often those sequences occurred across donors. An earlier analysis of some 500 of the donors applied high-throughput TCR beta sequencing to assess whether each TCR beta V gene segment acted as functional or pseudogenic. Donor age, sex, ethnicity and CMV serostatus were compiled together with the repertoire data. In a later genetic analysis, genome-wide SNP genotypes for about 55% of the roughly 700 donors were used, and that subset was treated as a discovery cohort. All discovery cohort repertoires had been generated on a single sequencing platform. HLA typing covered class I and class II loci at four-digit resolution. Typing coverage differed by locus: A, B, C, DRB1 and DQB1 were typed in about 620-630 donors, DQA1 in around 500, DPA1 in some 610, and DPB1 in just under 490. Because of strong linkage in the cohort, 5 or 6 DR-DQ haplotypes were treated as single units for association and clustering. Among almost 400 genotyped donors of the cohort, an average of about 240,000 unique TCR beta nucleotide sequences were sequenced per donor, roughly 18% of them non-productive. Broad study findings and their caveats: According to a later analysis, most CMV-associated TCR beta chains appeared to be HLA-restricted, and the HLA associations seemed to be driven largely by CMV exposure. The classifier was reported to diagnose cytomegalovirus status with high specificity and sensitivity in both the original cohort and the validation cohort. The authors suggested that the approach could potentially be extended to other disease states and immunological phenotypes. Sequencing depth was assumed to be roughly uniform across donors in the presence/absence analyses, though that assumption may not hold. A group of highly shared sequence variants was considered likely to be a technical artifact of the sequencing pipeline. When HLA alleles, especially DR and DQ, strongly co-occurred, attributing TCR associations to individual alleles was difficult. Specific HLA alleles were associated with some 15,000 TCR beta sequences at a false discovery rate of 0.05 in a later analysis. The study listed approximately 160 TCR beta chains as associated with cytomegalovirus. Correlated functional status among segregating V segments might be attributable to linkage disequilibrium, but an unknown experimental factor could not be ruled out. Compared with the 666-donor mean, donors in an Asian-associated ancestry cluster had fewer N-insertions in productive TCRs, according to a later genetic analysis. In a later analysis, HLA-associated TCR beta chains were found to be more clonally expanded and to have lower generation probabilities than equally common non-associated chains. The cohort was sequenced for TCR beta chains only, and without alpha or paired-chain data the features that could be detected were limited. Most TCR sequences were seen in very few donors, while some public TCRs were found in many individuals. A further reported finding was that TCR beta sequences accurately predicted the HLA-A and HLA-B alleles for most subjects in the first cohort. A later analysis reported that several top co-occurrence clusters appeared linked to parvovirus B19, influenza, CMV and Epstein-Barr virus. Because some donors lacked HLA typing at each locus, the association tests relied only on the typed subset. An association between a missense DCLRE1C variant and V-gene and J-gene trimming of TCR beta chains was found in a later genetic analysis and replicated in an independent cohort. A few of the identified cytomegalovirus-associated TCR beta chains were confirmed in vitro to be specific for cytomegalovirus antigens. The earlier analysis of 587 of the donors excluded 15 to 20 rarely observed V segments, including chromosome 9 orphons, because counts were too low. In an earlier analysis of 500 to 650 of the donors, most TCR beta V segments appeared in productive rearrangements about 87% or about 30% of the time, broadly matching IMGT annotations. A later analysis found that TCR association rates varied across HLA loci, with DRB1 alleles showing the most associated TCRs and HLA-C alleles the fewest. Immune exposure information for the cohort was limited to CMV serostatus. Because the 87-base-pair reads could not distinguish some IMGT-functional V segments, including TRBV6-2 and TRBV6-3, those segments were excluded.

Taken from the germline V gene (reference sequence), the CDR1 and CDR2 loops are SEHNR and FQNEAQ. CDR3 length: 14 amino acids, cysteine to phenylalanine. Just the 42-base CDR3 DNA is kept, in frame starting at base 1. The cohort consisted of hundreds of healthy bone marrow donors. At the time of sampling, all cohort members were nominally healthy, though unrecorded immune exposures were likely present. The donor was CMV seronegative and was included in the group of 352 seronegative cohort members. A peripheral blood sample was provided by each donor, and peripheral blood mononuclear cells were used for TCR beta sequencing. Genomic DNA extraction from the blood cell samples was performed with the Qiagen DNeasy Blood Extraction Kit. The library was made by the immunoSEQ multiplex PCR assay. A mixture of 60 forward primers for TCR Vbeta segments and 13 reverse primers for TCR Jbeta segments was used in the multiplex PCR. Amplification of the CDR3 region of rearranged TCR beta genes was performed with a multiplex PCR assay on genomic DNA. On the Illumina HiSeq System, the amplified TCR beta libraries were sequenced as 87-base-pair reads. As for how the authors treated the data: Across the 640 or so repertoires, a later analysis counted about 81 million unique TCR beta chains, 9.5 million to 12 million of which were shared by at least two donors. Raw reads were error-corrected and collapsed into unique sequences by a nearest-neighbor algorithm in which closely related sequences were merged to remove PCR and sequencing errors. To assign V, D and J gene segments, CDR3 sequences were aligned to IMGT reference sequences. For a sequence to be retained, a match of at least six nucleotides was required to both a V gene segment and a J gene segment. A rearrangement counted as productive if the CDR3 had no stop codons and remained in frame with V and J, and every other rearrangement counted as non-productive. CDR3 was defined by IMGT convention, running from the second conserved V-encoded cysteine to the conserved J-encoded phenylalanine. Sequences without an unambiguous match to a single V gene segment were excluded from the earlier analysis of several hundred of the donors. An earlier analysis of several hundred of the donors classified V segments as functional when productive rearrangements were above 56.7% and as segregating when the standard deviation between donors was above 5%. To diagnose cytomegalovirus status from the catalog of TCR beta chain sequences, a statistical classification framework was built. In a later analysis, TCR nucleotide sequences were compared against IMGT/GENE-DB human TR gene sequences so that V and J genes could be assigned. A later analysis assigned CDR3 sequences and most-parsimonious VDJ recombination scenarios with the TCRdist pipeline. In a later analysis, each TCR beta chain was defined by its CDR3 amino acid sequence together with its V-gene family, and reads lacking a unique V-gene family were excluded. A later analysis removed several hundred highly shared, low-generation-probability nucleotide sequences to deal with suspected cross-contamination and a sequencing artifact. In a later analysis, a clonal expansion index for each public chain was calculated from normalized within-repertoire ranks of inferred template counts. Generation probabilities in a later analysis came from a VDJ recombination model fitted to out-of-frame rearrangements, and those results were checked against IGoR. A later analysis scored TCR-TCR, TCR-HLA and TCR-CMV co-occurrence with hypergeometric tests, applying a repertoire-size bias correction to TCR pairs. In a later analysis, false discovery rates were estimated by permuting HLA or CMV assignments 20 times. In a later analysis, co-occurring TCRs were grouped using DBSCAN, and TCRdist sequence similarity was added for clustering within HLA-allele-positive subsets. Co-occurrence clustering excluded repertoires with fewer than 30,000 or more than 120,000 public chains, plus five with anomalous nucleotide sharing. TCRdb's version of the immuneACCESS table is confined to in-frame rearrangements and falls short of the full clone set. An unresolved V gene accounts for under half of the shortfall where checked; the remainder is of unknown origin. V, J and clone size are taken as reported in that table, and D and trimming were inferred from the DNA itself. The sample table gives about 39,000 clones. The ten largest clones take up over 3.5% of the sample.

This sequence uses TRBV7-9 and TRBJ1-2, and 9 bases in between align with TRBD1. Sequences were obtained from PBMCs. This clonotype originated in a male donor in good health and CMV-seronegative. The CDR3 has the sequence CASNLLGTGNGYTF. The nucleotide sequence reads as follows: TGTGCCAGCAACTTACTTGGGACAGGGAACGGCTACACCTTC.